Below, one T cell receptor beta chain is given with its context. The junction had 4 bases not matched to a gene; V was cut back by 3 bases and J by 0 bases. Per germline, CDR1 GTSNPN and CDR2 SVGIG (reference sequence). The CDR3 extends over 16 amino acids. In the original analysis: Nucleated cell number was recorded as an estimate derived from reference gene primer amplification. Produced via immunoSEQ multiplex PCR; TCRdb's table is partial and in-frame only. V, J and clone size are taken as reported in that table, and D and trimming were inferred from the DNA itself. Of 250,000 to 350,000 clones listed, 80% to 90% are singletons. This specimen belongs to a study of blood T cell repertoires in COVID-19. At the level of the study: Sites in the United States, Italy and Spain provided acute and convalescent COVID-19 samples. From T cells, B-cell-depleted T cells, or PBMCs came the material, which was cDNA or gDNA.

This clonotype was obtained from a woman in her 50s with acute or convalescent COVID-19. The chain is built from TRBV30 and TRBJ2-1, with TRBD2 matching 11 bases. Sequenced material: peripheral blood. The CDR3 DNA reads TGTGCCTGGAGGCGGACTAGCGGGCCCTCCTACAATGAGCAGTTCTTC. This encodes CAWRRTSGPSYNEQFF. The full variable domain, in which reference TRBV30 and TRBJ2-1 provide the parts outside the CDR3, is SQTIHQWPATLVQPVGSPLSLECTVEGTSNPNLYWYRQAAGRGLQLLFYSVGIGQISSEVPQNLSASRPQDRQFILSSKKLLLSDSGFYLCAWRRTSGPSYNEQFFGPGTRLTVL.